The clone carrying this T cell receptor beta chain was detected a few times. As yet, its antigen is unknown. V shed 6 bases and J 7 bases; nucleotides not matched to a gene: 14. Germline V gene sequence: CDR1 MNHEY, CDR2 SMNVEV (reference sequence). This CDR3 contains 17 residues. The sample comes from a study of T cell repertoires in cytomegalovirus infection. Study details: CMV epitopes used comprised recently identified HLA-C-restricted ones and well-studied HLA-B-restricted ones.

One entry per CDR3 protein results from TCRdb running MiXCR on the reads. The sample lists hundreds of thousands of distinct CDR3 sequences; around 35% were seen once. Overall study findings and caveats: The study found HLA-C-restricted CMV-specific TCR beta clonotypes dominating the ex vivo response.

The receptor's source is a human donor in good health (CMV status not recorded). Some clones in this sample may be carry-over from other donors' samples. The sequenced sample was cultured PBMCs, obtained from culture after CMV antigen stimulation. The chain is built from TRBV27 and TRBJ2-1; 11 nucleotides line up with TRBD2. CDR3 amino acids: CASSYTNLAGGPNEQFF. CDR3 in DNA: TGTGCCAGCAGCTACACAAATTTAGCGGGAGGGCCGAATGAGCAGTTCTTC.